These 29 T cell receptor beta chains were all obtained from the same sample, sequenced in a study of T-cell memory formation after mild COVID-19. MiXCR, applied by TCRdb to the 5' RACE reads, yields one record per CDR3 protein. The sample consists of tens of thousands of distinct CDR3 sequences, approximately 7.6% of them appearing once. The sequencing input was PBMCs or a T cell subset sorted from them (not recorded which). The receptor set was obtained from a man younger than 35 who had mild COVID-19 (a few samples of this study predate the infection). Cell type and time point are not known.

This sequence joins TRBV9 and TRBJ1-1; no clear D gene. Germline lookup yields CDR1 SGDLS and CDR2 YYNGEE. V lost 4 bases and J lost 1, with 8 bases in between. The CDR3 runs 13 residues. In DNA, the CDR3 is TGTGCCAGCAGCCGCCTGGGGAACACTGAAGCTTTCTTT. It specifies CASSRLGNTEAFF. The whole variable domain, remainder taken from reference TRBV9 and TRBJ1-1, is DSGVTQTPKHLITATGQRVTLRCSPRSGDLSVYWYQQSLDQGLQFLIQYYNGEERAKGNILERFSAQQFPDLHSELNLSSLELGDSALYFCASSRLGNTEAFFGQGTRLTVV.

This clonotype was recorded a few times. V is TRBV28 and J is TRBJ1-2, with TRBD1 matching 8 bases. CDR3 length equals 13 residues. With 2 bases clipped from V and 7 bases from J, the junction kept 3 bases outside the gene matches. CDR1 is MDHEN, CDR2 SYDVKM, per germline. CDR3 region: CASSLQGARGYTF. CDR3 nucleotide sequence: TGTGCCAGCAGTTTACAGGGGGCGCGTGGCTACACCTTC.

This clonotype was detected ten times or more. This chain uses TRBV5-1 with TRBJ2-3; D is undetermined. V was trimmed by 1 base and J by 6 bases, leaving 9 bases between them. The CDR3 has 13 residues. CDR1 and CDR2 (germline): SGHRS, YFSETQ. The DNA for the CDR3 is TGCGCCAGCAGCTTGACGGGTACCGATACGCAGTATTTT. The encoded protein is CASSLTGTDTQYF.

This clonotype was counted between two and nine times. This sequence joins TRBV12-3 or TRBV12-4 and TRBJ2-1; 7 nucleotides agree with TRBD2. This CDR3 comprises 15 residues. V lost 3 bases to trimming and J lost 4 bases; unmatched junction nucleotides: 6. CDR3 in DNA: TGTGCCAGCAGTTTGGCCGCGGGAGCTTACAATGAGCAGTTCTTC. As protein: CASSLAAGAYNEQFF.

This clonotype was found a few times. The V and J genes are TRBV6-5 and TRBJ1-5; TRBD1 might be the D (5 bases). CDR1 and CDR2 from the germline V gene are MNHEY and SVGAGI. Trimming took 2 bases from V and 6 from J, leaving 11 bases between them. This CDR3 has 14 amino acids. The DNA for the CDR3 is TGTGCCAGCAGTTACACAGACAGTGGTCAGCCCCAGCATTTT. Encoded protein: CASSYTDSGQPQHF.

This CDR3 reads CASSLGPRGAADTQYF. Written as DNA, the CDR3 is TGCGCCAGCAGCTTGGGCCCCCGGGGAGCGGCAGATACGCAGTATTTT. The rearrangement joins TRBV5-1 to TRBJ2-3; D is possibly TRBD2 (5 bases). The ends were cut back, 0 bases at V and 4 bases at J, with 15 bases in the middle. Germline V lookup: CDR1 SGHRS, CDR2 YFSETQ. This CDR3 is built from 16 residues.

This clonotype was observed at least ten times. The CDR3 DNA reads as TGTGCCAGCAGTCCGGACAGACAACGATTGAACACTGAAGCTTTCTTT. It is translated as CASSPDRQRLNTEAFF. This rearrangement joins TRBV6-5 to TRBJ1-1, with D possibly TRBD1 on 6 matching bases. CDR3 length equals 16 residues. The germline CDR1 and CDR2 sequences are MNHEY and SVGAGI. Trimming took 5 bases from V and 0 from J, leaving 16 bases between them.

The table lists this clonotype with a few counts. The chain carries TRBV10-3 and TRBJ2-5, with unresolved D. This CDR3 spans 14 amino acids. The germline V gene encodes CDR1 ENHRY and CDR2 SYGVKD. V lost 0 bases to trimming and J lost 1 base, with 6 bases between them. CDR3 coding DNA: TGTGCCATCAGTGAGTCGTGGGGCCAAGAGACCCAGTACTTC. Protein product: CAISESWGQETQYF.

The V call is TRBV5-4, the J call TRBJ2-5; unclear D gene. Germline CDR1 and CDR2: SGHNT and YYREEE (reference sequence). V lost 5 bases and J lost 0, with 11 bases in between. The CDR3 extends over 14 amino acids. The CDR3 region is CASSPDVYQETQYF. In nucleotides, the CDR3 is TGTGCCAGCAGTCCGGACGTGTACCAAGAGACCCAGTACTTC. Using reference TRBV5-4 and TRBJ2-5 for the parts outside the CDR3, the full variable domain is ETGVTQSPTHLIKTRGQQVTLRCSSQSGHNTVSWYQQALGQGPQFIFQYYREEENGRGNFPPRFSGLQFPNYSSELNVNALELDDSALYLCASSPDVYQETQYFGPGTRLLVL.

The chain recombines TRBV6-2 or TRBV6-3 with TRBJ1-2; D gene ambiguous. Germline V lookup: CDR1 MNHEY, CDR2 SVGEGT. V gave up 6 bases and J gave up 7 bases, with 15 bases separating them. The CDR3 is made up of 13 amino acids. This CDR3 reads CASSSVGRPGYTF. The CDR3 DNA sequence: TGTGCCAGCAGCTCGGTGGGCAGGCCTGGCTACACCTTC.

This clonotype has more than one count but fewer than ten. This chain links TRBV7-9 with TRBJ2-3, with D possibly TRBD2 on 5 matching bases. The germline CDR1 and CDR2 sequences are SEHNR and FQNEAQ (reference sequence). V gave up 7 bases and J gave up 4 bases, with 15 bases separating them. The CDR3 consists of 14 residues. The CDR3 DNA reads TGTGCCAGCACCCAGCGGCTAGAGTCAGATACGCAGTATTTT. Its protein product is CASTQRLESDTQYF.

In regard to this clonotype: This may be a read error: a much more frequent sequence differs by one nucleotide. V usage is TRBV7-3 and J usage is TRBJ2-5; 7 nucleotides match TRBD1. The CDR3 has 13 residues. The germline V gene encodes CDR1 SGHTA and CDR2 FQGTGA. DNA of the CDR3: TGTGCCATCAGCCCCGAGGGGGCTGAGACCCAGTACTTC. It specifies CAISPEGAETQYF.

V usage is TRBV5-1 and J usage is TRBJ1-2, with 9 nucleotides matching TRBD1. Trimming cost V 0 bases and J 5 bases; bases outside gene matches: 5. Germline V CDR1 and CDR2: SGHRS, YFSETQ. CDR3 size: 15 residues. CDR3 nucleotide sequence: TGCGCCAGCAGCTTGGAACAGGGGGCCGGTTATGGCTACACCTTC. Protein sequence: CASSLEQGAGYGYTF. Full variable domain (rest looked up from reference TRBV5-1 and TRBJ1-2): KAGVTQTPRYLIKTRGQQVTLSCSPISGHRSVSWYQQTPGQGLQFLFEYFSETQRNKGNFPGRFSGRQFSNSRSEMNVSTLELGDSALYLCASSLEQGAGYGYTFGSGTRLTVV.

This clonotype came up a few times. The CDR3: CASSSPSGGGTQYF. CDR3 nucleotides: TGTGCCAGCAGCTCCCCGTCGGGGGGTGGGACGCAGTATTTT. V is TRBV11-2 and J is TRBJ2-3; the match to TRBD2 covers 7 bases. CDR3 length equals 14 residues. Germline V lookup: CDR1 SGHAT, CDR2 FQNNGV. V trimming: 4 bases; J trimming: 9 bases; junction bases outside the gene matches: 10.

The chain recombines TRBV29-1 with TRBJ1-1; D is undetermined. The CDR3 length is 14 residues. V lost 2 bases to trimming and J lost 1 base, with 11 bases between them. Germline V gives CDR1 SQVTM, CDR2 ANQGSEA. The CDR3 sequence: CSVEIRLGNTEAFF. CDR3 in DNA: TGCAGCGTTGAAATCCGGCTGGGGAACACTGAAGCTTTCTTT.

This clonotype was found many times. This chain connects TRBV4-3 to TRBJ2-2; D remains ambiguous. This CDR3 spans 15 amino acids. CDR1 is LGHNA, CDR2 YSLEER, per germline. Trimming shortened V by 0 bases and J by 0 bases, and 5 bases separated the two germline ends. For the CDR3, the DNA is TGCGCCAGCAGCCAAGATCCAACGAACACCGGGGAGCTGTTTTTT. Amino acid sequence: CASSQDPTNTGELFF.

The chain joins TRBV20-1 to TRBJ2-5, with D unresolved. CDR1 is DFQATT, CDR2 SNEGSKA, per germline (reference sequence). The CDR3 runs 12 residues. Trimming took off 1 base at V and 4 bases at J, with 7 bases between the two ends. CDR3: CSARGLGETQYF. The CDR3 DNA is TGCAGTGCTAGAGGGTTGGGAGAGACCCAGTACTTC.

The chain combines TRBV10-1 with TRBJ2-7; D not certain. This CDR3 has 13 residues. The V end lost 3 bases, the J end lost 3 bases, and 9 bases lay between the germline ends. Germline CDR1 is WNHNN and CDR2 is SYGVQD (reference sequence). CDR3 sequence: CASSDPPIYEQYV. In DNA, the CDR3 is TGCGCCAGCAGTGACCCCCCTATCTACGAGCAGTACGTC.

The chain uses TRBV2 and TRBJ2-7; TRBD1 agrees at 7 bases. The CDR3 extends over 11 amino acids. J was trimmed by 3 bases and V by 10 bases; bases with no gene match: 3. In germline, CDR1 is SNHLY, CDR2 FYNNEI. This chain's CDR3 is CANGDSYEQYV. Written as DNA, the CDR3 is TGTGCCAACGGGGACAGCTACGAGCAGTACGTC.

This clonotype occurred a few times. This chain joins TRBV7-6 and TRBJ2-3; D remains unclear. V was cut by 4 bases and J by 2 bases, with 7 bases left in between. This CDR3 has 13 residues. Per germline, CDR1 SGHVS and CDR2 FNYEAQ. The CDR3 region has the DNA TGTGCCAGCAGCTCGTACAACACAGATACGCAGTATTTT. As protein: CASSSYNTDTQYF.

This clonotype showed up many times. V usage is TRBV5-1 and J usage is TRBJ1-2; D not certain. Trimming cost V 0 bases and J 0 bases, with 12 bases left between them. The CDR3 contains 16 residues. The V gene's germline CDR1 is SGHRS and CDR2 YFSETQ. The DNA for the CDR3 is TGCGCCAGCAGCTTGGCCTCGATGGCTGCTAACTATGGCTACACCTTC. Translated, it gives CASSLASMAANYGYTF.

V is TRBV11-2 and J is TRBJ2-3; a possible D gene is TRBD2 (5 bases). Between the trimmed V and J ends, which lost 1 base and 5 bases, there was a span of 13 bases. The CDR3 sequence is 15 residues long. Germline lookup yields CDR1 SGHAT and CDR2 FQNNGV. The CDR3 sequence is CASSLGELRQDTQYF. CDR3 sequence (DNA): TGTGCCAGCAGCTTAGGGGAGCTGCGCCAAGATACGCAGTATTTT.

The rearrangement uses TRBV7-2 and TRBJ2-1, with TRBD2 matching 8 bases. The junction had 7 bases not matched to a gene; V was cut back by 3 bases and J by 9 bases. Looked up from germline, CDR1 is SGHTA and CDR2 is FQGNSA. The CDR3 extends over 14 amino acids. CDR3 coding DNA: TGTGCCAGCAGCTTGTTTGCAGCGGGGGTTGAGCAGTTCTTC. It encodes CASSLFAAGVEQFF.

The rearrangement links TRBV29-1 to TRBJ2-3, with D perhaps TRBD1 (6 bases). The germline V gene has CDR1 SQVTM and CDR2 ANQGSEA. The CDR3 sequence is 12 residues long. Trimming shortened V by 4 bases and J by 4 bases, and 9 bases separated the two germline ends. The CDR3 loop is CSVGKGADTQYF. The CDR3 coding sequence is TGCAGCGTTGGGAAGGGGGCAGATACGCAGTATTTT.

This chain connects TRBV30 to TRBJ1-5, with 9 bases lining up with TRBD1. Germline loops: CDR1 GTSNPN, CDR2 SVGIG (reference sequence). This CDR3 has 12 residues. The V gene end was trimmed by 5 bases and the J gene end by 9 bases; junction bases not matched to a gene: 5. CDR3 bases: TGTGCCTGGGACAGGGGGGTGCGGCCCCAGCATTTT. It codes for CAWDRGVRPQHF.

This rearrangement joins TRBV30 to TRBJ1-6; D is ambiguous. Trimming removed 4 bases at V and 5 bases at J, with 9 bases between. Germline V gives CDR1 GTSNPN, CDR2 SVGIG (reference sequence). The CDR3 spans 13 residues. In nucleotides, the CDR3 is TGTGCCTGGACAAGGAAGGATAATTCACCCCTCCACTTT. Protein: CAWTRKDNSPLHF.

This clonotype was picked up many times. The genes are TRBV7-2 and TRBJ2-3; D not resolved. Between the trimmed V and J ends, which lost 6 bases and 4 bases, there was a span of 8 bases. The CDR3 contains 12 residues. Per the germline V gene, CDR1 is SGHTA and CDR2 is FQGNSA. The CDR3 coding sequence is TGTGCCAGCAGGATCCAGGCAGATACGCAGTATTTT. Its protein is CASRIQADTQYF.

J is TRBJ1-2 and V is TRBV5-1; tentatively, D is TRBD1 (5 bases). The CDR3 sequence is 14 residues long. Germline V CDR1 and CDR2: SGHRS, YFSETQ. V lost 4 bases and J 5 bases, leaving 15 bases between the germline ends. CDR3 region: CASSTQGGGYGYTF. In DNA form, the CDR3 reads TGCGCCAGCAGCACGCAGGGAGGAGGGTATGGCTACACCTTC.

The chain joins TRBV7-2 to TRBJ2-5; the match to TRBD2 covers 13 bases. The germline CDR1 and CDR2 sequences are SGHTA and FQGNSA. The J segment lost 14 bases and the V segment lost 5 bases, leaving 14 bases of the junction unmatched. There are 15 residues in the CDR3. In nucleotides, the CDR3 is TGTGCCAGCAGCAGAGGGGGGACTAGCGGGGTTCCCGGATACTTC. Protein sequence: CASSRGGTSGVPGYF. The full variable domain, rest sourced from reference TRBV7-2 and TRBJ2-5, is GAGVSQSPSNKVTEKGKDVELRCDPISGHTALYWYRQSLGQGLEFLIYFQGNSAPDKSGLPSDRFSAERTGGSVSTLTIQRTQQEDSAVYLCASSRGGTSGVPGYFGPGTRLLVL.